Listed below are T cell receptor beta chains from one sample, sequenced in a study of T cell responses to AZD1222 COVID-19 vaccine. The assay was immunoSEQ multiplex PCR, and TCRdb's table has in-frame clones only and misses some. The sample lists approximately 150,000 clones, approximately 90% occurring once. The input for sequencing was peripheral blood, taken 28 days after the second AZD1222 dose. These receptors all come from an adult who received the AZD1222 COVID-19 vaccine. Both conserved end residues are part of each CDR3. Fields, in order: clone size, CDR3 length, J gene, D gene, V gene, CDR3 protein, CDR3 DNA. A D gene is named only where the DNA matches it firmly. Not all rows give a size; the values are once, few, many and, for expanded clones, a class.

clone_size: .
cdr3_length: 14
j_call: TRBJ1-3
d_call: .
v_call: TRBV29-1
cdr3_aa: CSVEDMLSGNTIYF
cdr3_nt: TGCAGCGTTGAAGACATGCTCTCTGGAAACACCATATATTTT

clone_size: .
cdr3_length: 16
j_call: TRBJ1-2
d_call: .
v_call: TRBV5-1
cdr3_aa: CASSLELLDSNYGYTF
cdr3_nt: TGCGCCAGCAGCTTGGAGCTTCTGGATTCTAACTATGGCTACACCTTC

clone_size: .
cdr3_length: 14
j_call: TRBJ2-7
d_call: .
v_call: TRBV21-1
cdr3_aa: CASRRTASSYEQYF
cdr3_nt: TGTGCCAGCAGGAGGACCGCAAGCTCCTACGAGCAGTACTTC

clone_size: .
cdr3_length: 17
j_call: TRBJ1-6
d_call: .
v_call: TRBV6-1
cdr3_aa: CASSELPSGLYNSPLHF
cdr3_nt: TGTGCCAGCAGTGAGCTCCCTTCGGGACTGTATAATTCACCCCTCCACTTT

clone_size: .
cdr3_length: 12
j_call: TRBJ1-1
d_call: .
v_call: TRBV28
cdr3_aa: CASRTAGTEAFF
cdr3_nt: TGTGCCAGCAGAACAGCCGGGACTGAAGCTTTCTTT

clone_size: .
cdr3_length: 15
j_call: TRBJ1-4
d_call: .
v_call: TRBV5-5
cdr3_aa: CASSWDPGLNEKLFF
cdr3_nt: TGTGCCAGCAGCTGGGACCCTGGGCTAAATGAAAAACTGTTTTTT

clone_size: .
cdr3_length: 13
j_call: TRBJ1-2
d_call: .
v_call: TRBV14
cdr3_aa: CASSRQDPYGYTF
cdr3_nt: TGTGCCAGCAGCCGGCAGGACCCCTATGGCTACACCTTC

clone_size: .
cdr3_length: 15
j_call: TRBJ1-2
d_call: .
v_call: TRBV9
cdr3_aa: CASSAPGGGNYGYTF
cdr3_nt: TGTGCCAGCAGCGCCCCGGGGGGGGGAAACTATGGCTACACCTTC

clone_size: .
cdr3_length: 14
j_call: TRBJ2-1
d_call: TRBD1
v_call: TRBV5-4
cdr3_aa: CASSPGQGRDEQFF
cdr3_nt: TGTGCCAGCAGCCCAGGACAGGGAAGGGATGAGCAGTTCTTC

clone_size: .
cdr3_length: 13
j_call: TRBJ1-5
d_call: .
v_call: TRBV30
cdr3_aa: CAWSVGINQPQHF
cdr3_nt: TGTGCCTGGAGTGTGGGTATCAATCAGCCCCAGCATTTT

clone_size: .
cdr3_length: 15
j_call: TRBJ1-4
d_call: .
v_call: TRBV5-1
cdr3_aa: CASSPPGGSNEKLFF
cdr3_nt: TGCGCCAGCAGCCCGCCCGGGGGGAGTAATGAAAAACTGTTTTTT

clone_size: .
cdr3_length: 16
j_call: TRBJ1-6
d_call: .
v_call: TRBV27
cdr3_aa: CASRTIWDLADSPLHF
cdr3_nt: TGTGCCAGCAGAACGATCTGGGACCTAGCGGATTCACCCCTCCACTTT

clone_size: .
cdr3_length: 14
j_call: TRBJ2-7
d_call: .
v_call: TRBV29-1
cdr3_aa: CSVEGPDSSYEQYF
cdr3_nt: TGCAGCGTTGAGGGTCCGGACTCCTCCTACGAGCAGTACTTC

clone_size: .
cdr3_length: 15
j_call: TRBJ1-2
d_call: TRBD1
v_call: TRBV19
cdr3_aa: CASSPGTGGNYGYTF
cdr3_nt: TGTGCCAGTAGTCCAGGGACAGGGGGCAACTATGGCTACACCTTC

clone_size: .
cdr3_length: 12
j_call: TRBJ2-1
d_call: .
v_call: TRBV29-1
cdr3_aa: CRAQSSYNEQFF
cdr3_nt: TGCAGAGCCCAGAGCTCCTACAATGAGCAGTTCTTC

clone_size: .
cdr3_length: 13
j_call: TRBJ2-1
d_call: .
v_call: TRBV5-5
cdr3_aa: CASSLVDFNEQFF
cdr3_nt: TGTGCCAGCAGCTTGGTCGACTTTAATGAGCAGTTCTTC

clone_size: .
cdr3_length: 15
j_call: TRBJ2-2
d_call: .
v_call: TRBV10-2
cdr3_aa: CASREHRMNTGELFF
cdr3_nt: TGCGCCAGCAGAGAGCACAGGATGAACACCGGGGAGCTGTTTTTT

clone_size: once
cdr3_length: 13
j_call: TRBJ2-1
d_call: .
v_call: TRBV12-3/TRBV12-4
cdr3_aa: CASSFQGSSEQFF
cdr3_nt: TGTGCCAGCAGTTTCCAGGGGAGCTCTGAGCAGTTCTTC

clone_size: .
cdr3_length: 15
j_call: TRBJ1-1
d_call: .
v_call: TRBV18
cdr3_aa: CASSPSAILNTEAFF
cdr3_nt: TGTGCCAGCTCACCCTCCGCGATATTGAACACTGAAGCTTTCTTT

clone_size: .
cdr3_length: 15
j_call: TRBJ2-7
d_call: TRBD2
v_call: TRBV6-5
cdr3_aa: CASTRTSGHTWEQYF
cdr3_nt: TGTGCCAGCACTAGGACTAGCGGCCACACTTGGGAGCAGTACTTC

clone_size: .
cdr3_length: 13
j_call: TRBJ2-5
d_call: TRBD1
v_call: TRBV15
cdr3_aa: CATADRGQETQYF
cdr3_nt: TGTGCCACCGCAGACAGGGGCCAAGAGACCCAGTACTTC

clone_size: .
cdr3_length: 15
j_call: TRBJ2-1
d_call: .
v_call: TRBV27
cdr3_aa: CASSSGKGATREQFF
cdr3_nt: TGTGCCAGCAGTTCTGGTAAAGGGGCTACTAGGGAGCAGTTCTTC

clone_size: .
cdr3_length: 15
j_call: TRBJ2-1
d_call: .
v_call: TRBV4-1
cdr3_aa: CASSPLEEGYNEQFF
cdr3_nt: TGCGCCAGCAGCCCTTTGGAAGAAGGCTACAATGAGCAGTTCTTC

clone_size: .
cdr3_length: 13
j_call: TRBJ1-2
d_call: .
v_call: TRBV10-2
cdr3_aa: CASSDGAGGGYTF
cdr3_nt: TGCGCCAGCAGTGATGGGGCGGGCGGTGGCTACACCTTC

clone_size: .
cdr3_length: 16
j_call: TRBJ1-1
d_call: .
v_call: TRBV5-1
cdr3_aa: CASSLWAREVDTEAFF
cdr3_nt: TGCGCCAGCAGCTTGTGGGCGCGTGAAGTCGACACTGAAGCTTTCTTT

clone_size: .
cdr3_length: 15
j_call: TRBJ2-7
d_call: .
v_call: TRBV5-4
cdr3_aa: CASSSKQVTGYEQYF
cdr3_nt: TGTGCCAGCAGCTCCAAACAGGTTACAGGGTACGAGCAGTACTTC

clone_size: .
cdr3_length: 17
j_call: TRBJ2-1
d_call: TRBD1
v_call: TRBV7-9
cdr3_aa: CASSFSILGQPVGEQFF
cdr3_nt: TGTGCCAGCAGCTTTTCAATTTTGGGACAGCCAGTCGGTGAGCAGTTCTTC